This T cell receptor (beta chain) was documented in a study of T cell responses to AZD1222 COVID-19 vaccine. Concerning this clone itself: Its antigen remains unknown.

Germline CDR1 GTSNPN, CDR2 SVGIG (reference sequence). The length of the CDR3 is 14 residues. Trimming removed 0 bases from V and 6 bases from J, with 11 bases in between. Study observations and caveats: All repertoire sampling was performed exclusively after the peak T cell response. Most donors were white British and more were female, and clonal diversity was possibly underestimated. Spike-wide coverage was observed for vaccine-associated CD4 TCRs, with dominant responses at 160-218 and 743-854.

Clones were sequenced by immunoSEQ multiplex PCR, and TCRdb holds only the in-frame ones, with some missing. The profile covers some 150,000 clones, with about nine tenths appearing a single time and around 1.7% taken by the ten largest. The chain joins TRBV30 to TRBJ1-4; D is ambiguous. The receptor was isolated from an adult who received the AZD1222 COVID-19 vaccine. Sample: peripheral blood, taken 28 days after the second AZD1222 dose. The CDR3 DNA reads as TGTGCCTGGAGTGTATCTGGGTTGGATGAAAAACTGTTTTTT. Its translation is CAWSVSGLDEKLFF.